This passage covers 4 T cell receptor beta chains from one sample sequenced in a study of blood T cell repertoires in COVID-19 (dated by TCRdb to 2018 to 2020). Library preparation was by the immunoSEQ multiplex PCR assay. Sourced from immuneACCESS, this table was stored by TCRdb with only in-frame sequences that have V and J called. A share of the clones is absent; for the studies checked, an unresolved V gene accounts for under half, and the remainder has no known explanation. The sample data list fewer than 40,000 clones, and more than 65% of these were observed just once. The ten largest clones represent roughly 21% of the sample. Sequenced sample: peripheral blood. These receptor sequences come from a man aged 65 to 85 with acute or convalescent COVID-19.

This chain uses TRBV9 with TRBJ1-4; perhaps TRBD1 as D (5 bases). The CDR3 is made up of 14 amino acids. Trimming took 3 bases from V and 6 from J, leaving 12 bases between them. Germline V CDR1 and CDR2: SGDLS, YYNGEE. The CDR3 DNA is TGTGCCAGCAGCGCCCGGGGGACCGATGAAAAACTGTTTTTT. The encoded protein is CASSARGTDEKLFF.

V and J are TRBV6-6 and TRBJ1-1, with D tentatively TRBD1 (6 bases). CDR1 and CDR2 (germline): MNHNY, SVGAGI (reference sequence). The V gene lost 0 bases and the J gene lost 3 bases, with 14 bases spanning the gap. This CDR3 contains 16 residues. CDR3 bases: TGTGCCAGCAGTTACTCTCGGGACACGGGCGACACTGAAGCTTTCTTT. Protein: CASSYSRDTGDTEAFF.

V is TRBV5-1 and J is TRBJ2-7; tentative D call: TRBD1 (6 bases). In germline, CDR1 is SGHRS, CDR2 YFSETQ. This CDR3 is built from 14 residues. V was trimmed by 0 bases and J by 2 bases, leaving 9 bases between them. The CDR3 nucleotides read TGCGCCAGCAGCTTGGGACAGGCCCCCTACGAGCAGTACTTC. Translated: CASSLGQAPYEQYF.

The chain uses TRBV11-2 and TRBJ2-3; D is possibly TRBD2 (5 bases). Trimming took 0 bases from V and 1 from J, leaving 11 bases between them. The CDR3 is 16 residues long. Germline assignment: CDR1 SGHAT and CDR2 FQNNGV. CDR3 sequence: CASSLDEGAGTDTQYF. CDR3 coding DNA: TGTGCCAGCAGCTTAGACGAGGGAGCAGGCACAGATACGCAGTATTTT.